The 32 T cell receptor beta chains reported below all come from one sample, sequenced in a study of beta chain features in type 1 diabetes. Expressed TCRB transcripts were sequenced because the entire RNA isolate underwent reverse transcription. Using immunoSEQ multiplex PCR, the repertoire was profiled, and TCRdb retains in-frame clones only, with some absent. This sample has approximately 60,000 clones, with roughly 60% found just once. Material for sequencing was Tregs from blood. Receptors originate from a woman between 18 and 30 years old in good health.

This CDR3 is CASSLETGRAQETQYF. DNA for the CDR3: TGTGCCAGCAGCTTAGAAACAGGGAGGGCCCAAGAGACCCAGTACTTC. The chain recombines TRBV7-2 with TRBJ2-5; tentatively, D is TRBD2 (7 bases). Germline V lookup: CDR1 SGHTA, CDR2 FQGNSA. The CDR3 is 16 amino acids. The V and J ends lost 1 base and 1 base respectively, with 13 bases between them.

This clone was observed once. V gene TRBV5-1 combines with J gene TRBJ2-2; D remains ambiguous. The CDR3 contains 14 residues. Looked up from germline, CDR1 is SGHRS and CDR2 is YFSETQ. V lost 3 bases and J lost 3, with 9 bases in between. For the CDR3, the DNA is TGCGCCAGCAGCTCAGACTCTTACACCGGGGAGCTGTTTTTT. As protein: CASSSDSYTGELFF.

V and J are TRBV7-9 and TRBJ2-7, with TRBD2 matching over 7 bases. The CDR3 length is 13 residues. Germline values: CDR1 SEHNR, CDR2 FQNEAQ (reference sequence). J lost 2 bases, V lost 6 bases, and 4 bases had no gene match. CDR3 amino acids: CASSKSGTYEQYF. The CDR3 nucleotides read TGTGCCAGCAGTAAGAGCGGGACCTACGAGCAGTACTTC. The full variable domain, completed using reference TRBV7-9 and TRBJ2-7, is DTGVSQNPRHKITKRGQNVTFRCDPISEHNRLYWYRQTLGQGPEFLTYFQNEAQLEKSRLLSDRFSAERPKGSFSTLEIQRTEQGDSAMYLCASSKSGTYEQYFGPGTRLTVT.

The chain links TRBV6-6 to TRBJ2-5, with 7 bases aligning to TRBD1. Trimming cost V 5 bases and J 1 base; bases outside gene matches: 7. This CDR3 contains 15 residues. Germline CDR1 and CDR2: MNHNY and SVGAGI (reference sequence). In DNA form, the CDR3 reads TGTGCCAGCAGTATCGGGACAGCGACCCAAGAGACCCAGTACTTC. Its protein product is CASSIGTATQETQYF.

V gene TRBV9 combines with J gene TRBJ2-7; D possibly corresponds to TRBD1 (5 bases). The CDR3 extends over 15 amino acids. Germline values: CDR1 SGDLS, CDR2 YYNGEE. Deletions cut 2 bases from V and 2 bases from J, with 14 bases between. DNA of the CDR3: TGTGCCAGCAGCGTTGGGGCCGGTGGGCCCTACGAGCAGTACTTC. It is translated as CASSVGAGGPYEQYF.

The chain couples TRBV11-2 to TRBJ2-1; 11 bases map to TRBD2. Germline CDR1 is SGHAT and CDR2 is FQNNGV. The CDR3 spans 14 residues. V shed 4 bases, J shed 6 bases, and the junction held 2 bases outside the gene matches. The CDR3 DNA reads TGTGCCAGCAGCTGGGGGACTAGCGGCAATGAGCAGTTCTTC. Residues: CASSWGTSGNEQFF.

This chain joins TRBV6-5 and TRBJ1-5; D uncertain. Germline CDR1 and CDR2: MNHEY and SVGAGI. Trimming stripped 5 bases from V and 4 bases from J, with 12 bases between. The CDR3 is made up of 14 amino acids. CDR3 amino acids: CASSGGRLNQPQHF. CDR3 nucleotides: TGTGCCAGCAGTGGTGGCAGGTTGAATCAGCCCCAGCATTTT.

The chain joins TRBV2 to TRBJ1-1, with no clear D. CDR3 length: 14 amino acids. Germline CDR1 and CDR2: SNHLY and FYNNEI. This CDR3 is CAGAAWKWNTEAFF. In DNA, the CDR3 is TGTGCGGGAGCGGCCTGGAAGTGGAACACTGAAGCTTTCTTT.

The chain has TRBV6-1 and TRBJ1-2, with 8 bases identical to TRBD1. Germline V gives CDR1 MNHNS, CDR2 SASEGT. J was trimmed by 8 bases and V by 5 bases; bases with no gene match: 7. The CDR3 spans 13 residues. CDR3 nucleotides: TGTGCCAGCAGTCCTAGGACAGGGCGGGGCTACACCTTC. This encodes CASSPRTGRGYTF.

The chain has TRBV7-2 and TRBJ2-1; 12 nucleotides agree with TRBD2. Germline loops: CDR1 SGHTA, CDR2 FQGNSA. This CDR3 spans 18 amino acids. After removal of 2 bases from V and 2 bases from J, the junction contained 7 bases not matched to a gene. CDR3 sequence: CASSLPSSGGDTYNEQFF. The CDR3 coding sequence is TGTGCCAGCAGCTTACCGTCTAGCGGGGGGGATACCTACAATGAGCAGTTCTTC.

This clone is medium-sized (0.01 to 0.1%) in the sample. The V and J genes are TRBV27 and TRBJ1-2, with 8 positions matching TRBD1. CDR1 and CDR2 (germline): MNHEY, SMNVEV (reference sequence). V shed 5 bases, J shed 0 bases, and the junction held 5 bases outside the gene matches. The CDR3 has 15 residues. DNA for the CDR3: TGTGCCAGCAGTCCCTCAGGGGGCACTAACTATGGCTACACCTTC. Its translation is CASSPSGGTNYGYTF.

The gene calls are TRBV7-9 and TRBJ2-4, with TRBD2 matching over 8 bases. This CDR3 has 17 amino acids. The germline V gene encodes CDR1 SEHNR and CDR2 FQNEAQ (reference sequence). The trim removed 0 bases at V and 2 bases at J, leaving 6 bases unmatched. The CDR3 region is CASSLALVAGSKNIQYF. In nucleotides, the CDR3 is TGTGCCAGCAGCTTAGCGTTGGTAGCGGGATCCAAAAACATTCAGTACTTC.

The chain is built from TRBV2 and TRBJ2-3; 8 bases map to TRBD2. CDR3 length equals 14 residues. Per germline, CDR1 SNHLY and CDR2 FYNNEI. Germline trimming cut 7 bases from V and 1 base from J; bases unmatched to any gene: 4. The CDR3: CASKAGAGTDTQYF. The CDR3 DNA is TGTGCCAGCAAAGCGGGAGCGGGCACAGATACGCAGTATTTT.

The chain couples TRBV6-6 to TRBJ2-7; tentatively, D is TRBD1 (6 bases). Deletions cut 2 bases from V and 5 bases from J, with 13 bases between. The CDR3 has 14 residues. Germline-derived CDR1 and CDR2 are MNHNY and SVGAGI (reference sequence). CDR3 residues: CASSYGGQIHEQYF. The CDR3 DNA sequence: TGTGCCAGCAGTTACGGTGGACAGATCCACGAGCAGTACTTC.

The table lists this clone with a few counts. The gene calls are TRBV5-6 and TRBJ2-3; D remains unclear. The CDR3 totals 13 residues. Looked up from germline, CDR1 is SGHDT and CDR2 is YYEEEE. V was shortened by 4 bases and J by 2 bases, with 8 bases between the two germline ends. DNA of the CDR3: TGTGCCAGCAGCGCCCCGGTCACAGATACGCAGTATTTT. Translating it yields CASSAPVTDTQYF. Full variable domain (rest looked up from reference TRBV5-6 and TRBJ2-3): DAGVTQSPTHLIKTRGQQVTLRCSPKSGHDTVSWYQQALGQGPQFIFQYYEEEERQRGNFPDRFSGHQFPNYSSELNVNALLLGDSALYLCASSAPVTDTQYFGPGTRLTVL.

This clone showed up just a few times. The chain employs TRBV6-6 and TRBJ2-7; no definite D call. Deletions cut 1 base from V and 3 bases from J, with 7 bases between. From germline, CDR1 is MNHNY and CDR2 SVGAGI (reference sequence). The CDR3 spans 13 residues. The CDR3 sequence: CASSYFAGYEQYF. CDR3 nucleotide sequence: TGTGCCAGCAGTTACTTTGCAGGCTACGAGCAGTACTTC.

The genes are TRBV10-3 and TRBJ2-2, with D unresolved. Germline V gene lookup returns CDR1 ENHRY and CDR2 SYGVKD. CDR3 size: 13 residues. Trimming pared 6 bases from V and 5 bases from J, leaving 10 bases between. The CDR3, as DNA: TGTGCCATCAGGCAAACAATGACCGGGGAGCTGTTTTTT. Amino acids: CAIRQTMTGELFF.

This clone was observed a single time. J is TRBJ2-7 and V is TRBV5-1, with D tentatively TRBD2 (6 bases). The germline V and J ends were trimmed by 0 bases and 5 bases, with 12 bases remaining between them. Germline V CDR1 and CDR2: SGHRS, YFSETQ. This CDR3 spans 14 amino acids. As DNA, the CDR3 is TGCGCCAGCAGCTTGGTGGGAGGAAGCAACGAGCAGTACTTC. This codes for CASSLVGGSNEQYF.

V usage is TRBV5-1 and J usage is TRBJ2-1; D possibly corresponds to TRBD1 (5 bases). Germline V gene lookup returns CDR1 SGHRS and CDR2 YFSETQ. Trimming shortened V by 4 bases and J by 2 bases, and 13 bases separated the two germline ends. The CDR3 runs to 15 residues. The CDR3 DNA reads as TGCGCCAGCAGCCCACCCAGGGTAACCTACAATGAGCAGTTCTTC. Amino acids: CASSPPRVTYNEQFF.

The rearrangement uses TRBV9 and TRBJ1-4; weak D call: TRBD1 (6 bases). V was shortened by 1 base and J by 5 bases, with 36 bases between the two germline ends. The CDR3 runs to 23 residues. Germline V lookup: CDR1 SGDLS, CDR2 YYNGEE. The CDR3 sequence is CASSVWYRVVRKVFGPGNEKLFF. The CDR3, as DNA: TGTGCCAGCAGCGTATGGTACAGGGTTGTAAGGAAAGTGTTTGGTCCCGGAAATGAAAAACTGTTTTTT.

The rearrangement uses TRBV5-4 and TRBJ2-1; 8 nucleotides agree with TRBD2. The V gene end was trimmed by 4 bases and the J gene end by 8 bases; junction bases not matched to a gene: 11. Germline V lookup: CDR1 SGHNT, CDR2 YYREEE (reference sequence). CDR3 length equals 15 residues. In DNA form, the CDR3 reads TGTGCCAGCAGCCGGGAGGGCGGGGGGTTCTATGAGCAGTTCTTC. Translation gives CASSREGGGFYEQFF.

This chain uses TRBV27 with TRBJ2-7, with 8 positions matching TRBD2. The J segment lost 5 bases and the V segment lost 5 bases, leaving 8 bases of the junction unmatched. Germline V lookup: CDR1 MNHEY, CDR2 SMNVEV (reference sequence). This CDR3 has 14 amino acids. DNA of the CDR3: TGTGCCAGCAGTGGTCTAGCGGGCGGCCACGAGCAGTACTTC. This translates into CASSGLAGGHEQYF.

This clone was counted once. This chain links TRBV27 with TRBJ2-2; TRBD1 might be the D (5 bases). V was pared by 5 bases and J by 1 base, with 11 bases between. The germline gives CDR1 MNHEY, CDR2 SMNVEV (reference sequence). This CDR3 comprises 15 residues. CDR3 DNA: TGTGCCAGCAGTCGCGACAGATTGAACACCGGGGAGCTGTTTTTT. Amino acids: CASSRDRLNTGELFF.

Points on this clone: At one end the junction does not follow the germline gene, possibly because of a read error. Additional DNA sequences in this sample encode the identical CDR3. This chain joins TRBV5-1 and TRBJ1-2, with 8 bases that match TRBD1. The CDR3 is 15 amino acids. In germline, CDR1 is SGHRS, CDR2 YFSETQ. The CDR3 spells CASSLVPGGAVGYTF. The DNA for the CDR3 is TGTGCCAGCAGCTTGGTGCCAGGGGGCGCGGTTGGCTACACCTTC.

The V gene is TRBV27, the J gene TRBJ1-2; 7 bases line up with TRBD1. CDR1 and CDR2 from the germline V gene are MNHEY and SMNVEV (reference sequence). The CDR3 length is 14 residues. Trimming took 7 bases from V and 4 from J; bases not matched to a gene: 9. The CDR3 protein is CASKEGAVGYGYTF. In DNA form, the CDR3 reads TGTGCCAGCAAAGAGGGGGCGGTGGGCTATGGCTACACCTTC.

This clone occurred once. The chain uses TRBV5-1 and TRBJ2-7, with D hard to call. The CDR3 runs 14 residues. V lost 0 bases, J lost 2 bases, and 9 bases lay in between. The V gene's germline CDR1 is SGHRS and CDR2 YFSETQ. This chain's CDR3 is CASSLVGEAYEQYF. The CDR3 nucleotides are TGCGCCAGCAGCTTGGTAGGCGAGGCCTACGAGCAGTACTTC.

In its sample, this clone was seen once. The chain couples TRBV28 to TRBJ2-5, with D maybe TRBD1 (6 bases). The assigned J gene may be wrong: the sequence end matches TRBJ2-7 better. The CDR3 sequence is 15 residues long. The germline CDR1 and CDR2 sequences are MDHEN and SYDVKM. The CDR3 region is CASRQQGGITYEQYF. The CDR3 DNA reads as TGTGCCAGCCGGCAACAGGGCGGAATCACCTACGAGCAGTACTTC.

V usage is TRBV19 and J usage is TRBJ1-5; D is unclear. V was cut by 4 bases and J by 2 bases, with 12 bases left in between. This CDR3 comprises 15 residues. Germline CDR1 LNHDA, CDR2 SQIVND (reference sequence). The CDR3 DNA is TGTGCCAGTAGTACGGGGAGTCTGGGCAATCAGCCCCAGCATTTT. It is translated as CASSTGSLGNQPQHF.

This clone was seen a few times. The genes are TRBV30 and TRBJ2-7; possible D gene TRBD1, 5 bases. The CDR3 loop spans 13 amino acids. Trimming took off 0 bases at V and 2 bases at J, with 8 bases between the two ends. CDR1 GTSNPN and CDR2 SVGIG come from the germline V gene (reference sequence). The CDR3 DNA is TGTGCCTGGAGTGTCTTGGGGCCCTACGAGCAGTACTTC. Residues: CAWSVLGPYEQYF.

This chain uses TRBV6-1 with TRBJ2-2; maybe TRBD2 (6 bases). Germline V gene lookup returns CDR1 MNHNS and CDR2 SASEGT. CDR3 length: 14 residues. The V end was cut by 7 bases, the J end by 5 bases, with 14 bases between. The chain's CDR3 is CASTYSRGTGELFF. CDR3 DNA: TGTGCCAGCACCTACTCCCGGGGGACCGGGGAGCTGTTTTTT.

The chain links TRBV18 to TRBJ2-3; TRBD2 aligns across 7 bases. The germline V gene encodes CDR1 KGHSH and CDR2 LQKENI. The V gene end was trimmed by 2 bases and the J gene end by 5 bases; junction bases not matched to a gene: 4. The length of the CDR3 is 14 residues. The CDR3 sequence is CASSPAGAVDTQYF. CDR3 DNA sequence: TGTGCCAGCTCACCAGCGGGAGCGGTAGATACGCAGTATTTT.

V usage is TRBV11-3 and J usage is TRBJ2-3, with D uncertain. V was shortened by 0 bases and J by 5 bases, with 9 bases between the two germline ends. The CDR3 has 14 residues. The V gene's germline CDR1 is SGHNT and CDR2 YENEEA. CDR3 loop: CASSLDLTRDTQYF. CDR3 coding DNA: TGTGCCAGCAGCTTAGATCTAACTCGAGATACGCAGTATTTT.